Shown below are 28 T cell receptor beta chains from a single sample sequenced in a study of T cell responses to AZD1222 COVID-19 vaccine. Assay used: immunoSEQ multiplex PCR; TCRdb lists only in-frame clones, some missing. The sample holds 180,000 or so clones, more than 70% seen once. The input for sequencing was peripheral blood, taken 28 days after the second AZD1222 dose. The receptors were gathered from an adult who received the AZD1222 COVID-19 vaccine.

The gene calls are TRBV14 and TRBJ2-7; D assignment may be TRBD1 or TRBD2 (7 bases each). Trimming took off 6 bases at V and 2 bases at J, with 14 bases between the two ends. Germline-derived CDR1 and CDR2 are SGHDN and FVKESK. The CDR3 length is 14 residues. In DNA form, the CDR3 reads TGTGCCAGCAGTCGACAGGGAGGGCCCTACGAGCAGTACTTC. Residues: CASSRQGGPYEQYF.

This chain connects TRBV6-1 to TRBJ2-7; 13 positions agree with TRBD2. This CDR3 has 16 amino acids. Germline V lookup: CDR1 MNHNS, CDR2 SASEGT. With 4 bases clipped from V and 1 base from J, the junction kept 4 bases outside the gene matches. CDR3 region: CASSARTSGSSYEQYF. The CDR3 nucleotides are TGTGCCAGCAGTGCGCGGACTAGCGGGAGTTCCTACGAGCAGTACTTC.

The CDR3 DNA is TGTGCCAGCAGTCCTCCGGTGGGGGGTAATGAAAAACTGTTTTTT. Encoded protein: CASSPPVGGNEKLFF. This sequence joins TRBV2 and TRBJ1-4, with D possibly matching TRBD1 (5 bases). CDR3 length: 15 amino acids. The ends were cut back, 5 bases at V and 4 bases at J, with 14 bases in the middle. The germline gives CDR1 SNHLY, CDR2 FYNNEI.

The V gene is TRBV11-2, the J gene TRBJ1-4; D uncertain. The germline V gene has CDR1 SGHAT and CDR2 FQNNGV. The CDR3 covers 13 residues. V gave up 5 bases and J gave up 4 bases, with 8 bases separating them. Here the CDR3 reads CASSTGHNEKLFF. In DNA form, the CDR3 reads TGTGCCAGCAGCACCGGGCATAATGAAAAACTGTTTTTT.

In this sample, this clone turned up a few times. The chain joins TRBV9 to TRBJ1-2, with TRBD1 matching over 9 bases. Per the germline V gene, CDR1 is SGDLS and CDR2 is YYNGEE. Trimming took 3 bases from V and 7 from J; bases not matched to a gene: 10. This CDR3 region has 15 residues. The CDR3 spells CASSARTGAGAGYTF. The CDR3 DNA reads TGTGCCAGCAGCGCCCGGACAGGGGCTGGGGCTGGCTACACCTTC.

Regarding this clone: Its ends do not fully match the called genes, so a read error is possible. The rearrangement joins TRBV24-1 to TRBJ2-5, with a tentative D call TRBD1 (5 bases). This CDR3 contains 17 residues. Germline CDR1 and CDR2: KGHDR and SFDVKD. For the CDR3, the DNA is TGTGCCACCAGCGATTTAAGGGGTCCCGGCTTCCAAGAGACCCAGTACTTC. It specifies CATSDLRGPGFQETQYF.

The chain joins TRBV30 to TRBJ1-1, with unresolved D. With 3 bases removed from V and 5 bases from J, the gap between germline ends came to 4 bases. The CDR3 length is 10 residues. Germline loops: CDR1 GTSNPN, CDR2 SVGIG (reference sequence). The CDR3 nucleotides read TGTGCCTGGAGGGTAACTGAAGCTTTCTTT. Encoded protein: CAWRVTEAFF.

This clone appeared a single time. CDR3 residues: CASSDESGSAGELFF. Written as DNA, the CDR3 is TGTGCCAGCAGCGACGAGAGCGGGAGCGCCGGGGAGCTGTTTTTT. The chain joins TRBV9 to TRBJ2-2; 8 bases map to TRBD2. Unmatched junction bases numbered 7, after V lost 3 bases and J lost 6 bases. The CDR3 runs 15 residues. In germline, CDR1 is SGDLS, CDR2 YYNGEE.

This clone occurred a few times. This chain links TRBV16 with TRBJ2-7, with D possibly matching TRBD2 (5 bases). The CDR3 length is 18 residues. Germline values: CDR1 KGHSY, CDR2 FQNENV. Trimming left V 1 base short and J 9 bases short, with 28 bases between. CDR3 sequence reads: CASSQLGRSQSLYSAQYF. As DNA, the CDR3 is TGTGCCAGCAGCCAATTGGGTAGGAGCCAGAGTCTATATAGCGCGCAGTACTTC.

As DNA, the CDR3 is TGTGCCAGCAGATTACTTTCGGGACAGAACTACGAGCAGTACTTC. Protein: CASRLLSGQNYEQYF. The chain carries TRBV6-5 and TRBJ2-7; 7 nucleotides line up with TRBD1. V lost 6 bases, J lost 3 bases, and 11 bases stayed unmatched. The CDR3 is 15 amino acids. Germline assignment: CDR1 MNHEY and CDR2 SVGAGI.

V and J are TRBV27 and TRBJ2-7; 11 bases are shared with TRBD1. V lost 0 bases, J lost 2 bases, and 3 bases stayed unmatched. Germline lookup yields CDR1 MNHEY and CDR2 SMNVEV (reference sequence). This CDR3 is built from 16 residues. The CDR3 DNA sequence: TGTGCCAGCAGTTTATCGGGGACAGGGGGGCCCTACGAGCAGTACTTC. Translation gives CASSLSGTGGPYEQYF.

This rearrangement joins TRBV9 to TRBJ2-1; D possibly corresponds to TRBD2 (5 bases). Trimming took 3 bases from V and 6 from J, leaving 10 bases between them. Germline CDR1 reads SGDLS; CDR2 reads YYNGEE. The CDR3 covers 13 residues. The CDR3 bases are TGTGCCAGCAGCGGCCGGACTGCCAATGAGCAGTTCTTC. Protein: CASSGRTANEQFF. The complete variable domain, with remaining parts taken from reference TRBV9 and TRBJ2-1, reads DSGVTQTPKHLITATGQRVTLRCSPRSGDLSVYWYQQSLDQGLQFLIQYYNGEERAKGNILERFSAQQFPDLHSELNLSSLELGDSALYFCASSGRTANEQFFGPGTRLTVL.

The chain joins TRBV7-9 to TRBJ1-1; no clear D. Trimming pared 0 bases from V and 1 base from J, leaving 9 bases between. The CDR3 covers 15 residues. CDR1 is SEHNR and CDR2 is FQNEAQ in the germline V gene (reference sequence). The CDR3 sequence: CASSLAGLGNTEAFF. DNA for the CDR3: TGTGCCAGCAGCTTAGCAGGGTTGGGGAACACTGAAGCTTTCTTT.

The rearrangement uses TRBV5-6 and TRBJ2-5, with 7 bases matching TRBD2. V gave up 4 bases and J gave up 4 bases; unmatched junction bases: 10. CDR1 is SGHDT and CDR2 is YYEEEE in the germline V gene. The CDR3 sequence is 15 residues long. The CDR3 nucleotides are TGTGCCAGCAGCGTAGCGGGTCGCGGGGGAGAGACCCAGTACTTC. It yields the protein CASSVAGRGGETQYF.

J is TRBJ2-7 and V is TRBV15; TRBD1 aligns across 8 bases. Germline V gene lookup returns CDR1 LNHNV and CDR2 YYDKDF (reference sequence). V lost 0 bases and J lost 6; bases outside the gene matches: 7. The CDR3 is 15 residues long. CDR3 region: CATSRDLEQGGEQYF. The CDR3 DNA sequence: TGTGCCACCAGCAGAGATTTGGAACAGGGGGGCGAGCAGTACTTC.

The J gene is TRBJ2-7, the V gene TRBV11-2; 7 bases align to TRBD1. Germline CDR1 SGHAT, CDR2 FQNNGV. The CDR3 runs to 13 residues. V was pared by 4 bases and J by 4 bases, with 4 bases of the junction left unmatched. The DNA of the CDR3 is TGTGCCAGCAGCTCCGCGACAGGGTACGAGCAGTACTTC. This translates into CASSSATGYEQYF.

The chain combines TRBV9 with TRBJ1-6, with TRBD1 identical over 9 bases. The CDR3 totals 15 residues. CDR1 is SGDLS, CDR2 YYNGEE, per germline. V was pared by 0 bases and J by 10 bases, with 5 bases of the junction left unmatched. The CDR3 sequence: CASSVDGTGRSPLHF. The CDR3 nucleotides are TGTGCCAGCAGCGTAGATGGGACAGGGAGGTCACCCCTCCACTTT.

This rearrangement joins TRBV5-1 to TRBJ2-1; 7 nucleotides align to TRBD1. The V segment lost 4 bases and the J segment 3 bases; nucleotides outside the gene matches: 7. CDR1 and CDR2 (germline): SGHRS, YFSETQ. The CDR3 spans 15 residues. For the CDR3, the DNA is TGCGCCAGCAGCCCGTCGGGACAGAACTACAATGAGCAGTTCTTC. It specifies CASSPSGQNYNEQFF.

J is TRBJ2-3 and V is TRBV6-1, with D perhaps TRBD1 (5 bases). V gave up 3 bases and J gave up 1 base, with 20 bases separating them. The CDR3 loop spans 18 amino acids. The germline V gene encodes CDR1 MNHNS and CDR2 SASEGT. The CDR3 region has the DNA TGTGCCAGCAGTGAGCCCAACACCAGGGCAGGTCGCACAGATACGCAGTATTTT. Translated: CASSEPNTRAGRTDTQYF.

This chain uses TRBV28 with TRBJ2-2; TRBD1 aligns across 9 bases. The CDR3 length is 15 residues. Germline V gene data show CDR1 as MDHEN and CDR2 as SYDVKM. Trimming took 5 bases from V and 5 from J; bases not matched to a gene: 6. CDR3 DNA sequence: TGTGCCAGCAGTCAACAGGGGGCCGGGACCGGGGAGCTGTTTTTT. Amino acid sequence: CASSQQGAGTGELFF.

The chain links TRBV7-3 to TRBJ1-1; D remains ambiguous. CDR1 and CDR2 from the germline V gene are SGHTA and FQGTGA. Deletions cut 1 base from V and 1 base from J, with 7 bases between. The CDR3 sequence is 14 residues long. The CDR3 loop is CASSLNGQNTEAFF. As DNA, the CDR3 is TGTGCCAGCAGCTTAAATGGGCAGAACACTGAAGCTTTCTTT.

J is TRBJ2-7 and V is TRBV6-1, with D possibly called TRBD1 or TRBD2 (6 bases each). The V and J ends lost 1 base and 3 bases respectively, with 19 bases between them. The CDR3 runs 17 residues. Germline V gene sequence: CDR1 MNHNS, CDR2 SASEGT. The CDR3: CASSEDLGGSIRYEQYF. The CDR3 DNA sequence: TGTGCCAGCAGTGAAGACTTAGGGGGGAGTATTCGCTACGAGCAGTACTTC.

This clone has more than one count but fewer than ten. This sequence joins TRBV7-8 and TRBJ2-3, with 7 bases aligning to TRBD2. The V gene's germline CDR1 is SGHVS and CDR2 FQNEAQ. The V segment lost 4 bases and the J segment 4 bases; nucleotides outside the gene matches: 14. CDR3 length equals 17 residues. DNA for the CDR3: TGTGCCAGCAGCTCGTTCCTCGAAATAGCGGGCGCAGATACGCAGTATTTT. Protein product: CASSSFLEIAGADTQYF.

The chain couples TRBV7-8 to TRBJ1-4, with no clear D. Germline CDR1 is SGHVS and CDR2 is FQNEAQ. The CDR3 has 15 amino acids. V was shortened by 5 bases and J by 7 bases, with 17 bases between the two germline ends. The CDR3 sequence is CASSKTRTPGEKLFF. The CDR3 nucleotides read TGTGCCAGCAGCAAAACACGGACTCCCGGTGAAAAACTGTTTTTT.

A remark on this clone: The junction differs from germline at one of its ends, possibly a read error. The rearrangement uses TRBV7-6 and TRBJ2-7; 10 nucleotides match TRBD1. Germline lookup yields CDR1 SGHVS and CDR2 FNYEAQ. This CDR3 is built from 16 residues. The CDR3 loop reads CASSLASGTGAYEQYF. The CDR3, as DNA: TGTGCCAGCAGCCTAGCTTCCGGGACAGGGGCCTACGAGCAGTACTTC.

V and J are TRBV14 and TRBJ2-7; 8 bases align to TRBD1. Trimming at V came to 0 bases and at J to 3 bases, leaving 10 bases not matched to a gene. The CDR3 spans 17 residues. Germline V gene lookup returns CDR1 SGHDN and CDR2 FVKESK. The chain's CDR3 is CASSQDYRQGADYEQYF. Here the CDR3 DNA reads TGTGCCAGCAGCCAAGATTATCGGCAGGGGGCCGACTACGAGCAGTACTTC.

This chain joins TRBV19 and TRBJ2-1, with a tentative D call TRBD1 (5 bases). CDR1 and CDR2 (germline): LNHDA, SQIVND (reference sequence). The CDR3 consists of 14 residues. V lost 5 bases to trimming and J lost 2 bases, with 10 bases between them. The CDR3 spells CASSGASAYNEQFF. The CDR3 DNA reads as TGTGCCAGTAGTGGGGCCTCGGCCTACAATGAGCAGTTCTTC.

This clone was observed a single time. The chain has TRBV19 and TRBJ2-5, with TRBD2 matching over 10 bases. V was clipped by 5 bases and J by 3 bases; unmatched bases: 9. CDR3 length: 16 amino acids. Looked up from germline, CDR1 is LNHDA and CDR2 is SQIVND (reference sequence). CDR3 loop: CASSPQLAGRKETQYF. The CDR3 region has the DNA TGTGCCAGTAGTCCCCAACTAGCGGGAAGAAAAGAGACCCAGTACTTC.